Shown below are 16 T cell receptor beta chains from a single sample sequenced in a study of T cell responses to AZD1222 COVID-19 vaccine. Only in-frame clones appear in the TCRdb table, and some are missing; sequencing was by immunoSEQ multiplex PCR. The table has 150,000 to 200,000 clones, 70% to 90% seen once. The sample in question was peripheral blood, obtained 28 days after the second AZD1222 dose. Every receptor here comes from an adult who received the AZD1222 COVID-19 vaccine.

The chain links TRBV6-5 to TRBJ1-5; 8 bases map to TRBD1. The length of the CDR3 is 15 residues. CDR1 and CDR2 from the germline V gene are MNHEY and SVGAGI. The ends lost 5 bases at V and 5 bases at J; junction bases unmatched: 8. CDR3: CASSTTGEGDQPQHF. CDR3 DNA sequence: TGTGCCAGCAGTACGACAGGGGAGGGGGATCAGCCCCAGCATTTT.

In this sample, this clone turned up once. This chain joins TRBV14 and TRBJ1-1, with 10 bases fitting TRBD1. CDR1 and CDR2 (germline): SGHDN, FVKESK. The CDR3 extends over 15 amino acids. V gave up 4 bases and J gave up 3 bases; unmatched junction bases: 5. The CDR3 sequence is CASSRTGGQDTEAFF. DNA of the CDR3: TGTGCCAGCAGCCGGACAGGGGGACAGGACACTGAAGCTTTCTTT.

This clone has a single count. The chain joins TRBV30 to TRBJ1-1, with TRBD1 as a possible D gene (5 bases). The CDR3 has 16 residues. With 0 bases removed from V and 2 bases from J, the gap between germline ends came to 16 bases. Germline CDR1 and CDR2: GTSNPN and SVGIG (reference sequence). In DNA, the CDR3 is TGTGCCTGGAGTGTAAGGGACGGGGGGATTAACACTGAAGCTTTCTTT. Translated, it gives CAWSVRDGGINTEAFF.

The chain has TRBV29-1 and TRBJ2-7, with TRBD1 matching 8 bases. CDR1 SQVTM and CDR2 ANQGSEA come from the germline V gene. The trim removed 3 bases at V and 3 bases at J, leaving 1 base unmatched. The CDR3 has 12 residues. The CDR3 loop is CSVDGQGYEQYF. The CDR3 DNA is TGCAGCGTTGACGGACAGGGCTACGAGCAGTACTTC.

The V gene is TRBV9, the J gene TRBJ1-6; weak D call: TRBD1 (6 bases). V lost 4 bases and J 9 bases, leaving 11 bases between the germline ends. The CDR3 has 13 amino acids. Germline CDR1 SGDLS, CDR2 YYNGEE. The CDR3 DNA follows: TGTGCCAGCAGCACAGGGATGGGTTCACCCCTCCACTTT. Translated: CASSTGMGSPLHF.

The rearrangement uses TRBV28 and TRBJ2-6; D might be TRBD1 (6 bases). The CDR3 extends over 17 amino acids. V was cut by 3 bases and J by 0 bases, with 12 bases left in between. Germline CDR1 reads MDHEN; CDR2 reads SYDVKM. The CDR3 here is CASSLVGQISGANVLTF. The CDR3 bases are TGTGCCAGCAGTTTGGTGGGACAAATCTCTGGGGCCAACGTCCTGACTTTC.

This clone was counted once. The genes are TRBV30 and TRBJ2-3, with D maybe TRBD2 (7 bases). Looked up from germline, CDR1 is GTSNPN and CDR2 is SVGIG (reference sequence). V was clipped by 0 bases and J by 0 bases, with 10 bases between them. The CDR3 contains 15 residues. CDR3 in amino acids: CAWSVAGASTDTQYF. CDR3 sequence (DNA): TGTGCCTGGAGTGTTGCGGGGGCTAGCACAGATACGCAGTATTTT.

CDR3 bases: TGTGCCAGCAGCTTGGACAGGGGGAGTTCCTACGAGCAGTACTTC. Its protein product is CASSLDRGSSYEQYF. This rearrangement joins TRBV5-4 to TRBJ2-7; 8 bases line up with TRBD1. After removal of 0 bases from V and 1 base from J, the junction contained 3 bases not matched to a gene. The CDR3 runs to 15 residues. Germline CDR1 SGHNT, CDR2 YYREEE (reference sequence).

This clone showed up just a few times. The chain couples TRBV5-4 to TRBJ2-7, with TRBD1 identical over 10 bases. The CDR3 loop spans 16 amino acids. V lost 3 bases, J lost 2 bases, and 8 bases stayed unmatched. Germline assignment: CDR1 SGHNT and CDR2 YYREEE (reference sequence). The CDR3 sequence: CASSYGQGVIPYEQYF. CDR3 in DNA: TGTGCCAGCAGCTACGGACAGGGGGTGATTCCCTACGAGCAGTACTTC.

The chain employs TRBV11-1 and TRBJ1-1; D gene uncertain. The CDR3 has 13 amino acids. Germline values: CDR1 SGHAT, CDR2 FQDESV (reference sequence). Trimming removed 3 bases at V and 3 bases at J, with 8 bases between. The CDR3 protein is CASSFFSDTEAFF. The DNA of the CDR3 is TGTGCCAGCAGCTTTTTTTCGGACACTGAAGCTTTCTTT.

This clone was counted a few times. The V gene is TRBV9, the J gene TRBJ2-1; D is tentatively TRBD1 or TRBD2 (5 bases each). This CDR3 region has 18 residues. The V gene lost 4 bases and the J gene lost 0 bases, with 20 bases spanning the gap. Germline V gives CDR1 SGDLS, CDR2 YYNGEE. In DNA form, the CDR3 reads TGTGCCAGCAGCCCCGAGGCCGGGACGTCAAGCTCCTACAATGAGCAGTTCTTC. Protein product: CASSPEAGTSSSYNEQFF.

The rearrangement joins TRBV9 to TRBJ2-7, with D tentatively TRBD1 or TRBD2 (5 bases each). V was trimmed by 3 bases and J by 7 bases, leaving 17 bases between them. The CDR3 is made up of 14 amino acids. Germline-derived CDR1 and CDR2 are SGDLS and YYNGEE. DNA for the CDR3: TGTGCCAGCAGCGGCGGACTTCGCCCAGGGGAGCAGTACTTC. Translation: CASSGGLRPGEQYF.

This sequence joins TRBV5-1 and TRBJ1-1; D remains ambiguous. The CDR3 contains 16 residues. CDR1 and CDR2 (germline): SGHRS, YFSETQ. V dropped 6 bases and J dropped 3 bases, with 21 bases sitting between them. CDR3 loop: CASNRDFGLSHTEAFF. The CDR3, as DNA: TGCGCCAGCAATCGGGATTTTGGCCTCAGCCACACTGAAGCTTTCTTT.

J is TRBJ2-5 and V is TRBV5-6; 7 nucleotides match TRBD1. This CDR3 has 15 residues. The trim removed 0 bases at V and 6 bases at J, leaving 8 bases unmatched. Germline V gene lookup returns CDR1 SGHDT and CDR2 YYEEEE. This CDR3 reads CASSLATGIGKTQYF. The CDR3 DNA is TGTGCCAGCAGCTTGGCGACAGGGATTGGGAAGACCCAGTACTTC.

The chain combines TRBV6-4 with TRBJ1-2, with D possibly TRBD1 on 5 matching bases. Germline CDR1 reads MRHNA; CDR2 reads SNTAGT. The CDR3 sequence is 17 residues long. The ends were cut back, 0 bases at V and 8 bases at J, with 22 bases in the middle. The CDR3: CASSDSISQGSIRGYTF. The CDR3 region has the DNA TGTGCCAGCAGTGACTCGATATCGCAGGGTAGTATACGAGGCTACACCTTC.

This chain uses TRBV13 with TRBJ2-1, with 10 bases aligning to TRBD1. The ends lost 4 bases at V and 12 bases at J; junction bases unmatched: 9. The CDR3 has 14 residues. Germline lookup yields CDR1 PRHDT and CDR2 FYEKMQ (reference sequence). The CDR3 region has the DNA TGTGCCAGCAGCTCCCCGGGACAGGGGAGTGGGCAGTTCTTC. The encoded protein is CASSSPGQGSGQFF. Variable domain in full (rest from reference TRBV13 and TRBJ2-1): AAGVIQSPRHLIKEKRETATLKCYPIPRHDTVYWYQQGPGQDPQFLISFYEKMQSDKGSIPDRFSAQQFSDYHSELNMSSLELGDSALYFCASSSPGQGSGQFFGPGTRLTVL.